This T cell receptor beta chain came from a study of blood T cell repertoires in COVID-19. The ends lost 3 bases at V and 5 bases at J; junction bases unmatched: 10. Germline CDR1 reads MRHNA; CDR2 reads SNTAGT. The CDR3 runs 16 residues. Assay: immunoSEQ multiplex PCR; the TCRdb copy retains only in-frame clones and omits some. Among about 60,000 clones listed, around 82% were seen once. This rearrangement joins TRBV6-4 to TRBJ2-3, with TRBD2 matching 8 bases. The TCR sequence derives from a woman aged 80 or over with acute or convalescent COVID-19. The specimen was peripheral blood. CDR3 sequence: CASSEGDGGAKDTQYF. The CDR3 nucleotides are TGTGCCAGCAGTGAAGGCGACGGGGGGGCCAAAGATACGCAGTATTTT.